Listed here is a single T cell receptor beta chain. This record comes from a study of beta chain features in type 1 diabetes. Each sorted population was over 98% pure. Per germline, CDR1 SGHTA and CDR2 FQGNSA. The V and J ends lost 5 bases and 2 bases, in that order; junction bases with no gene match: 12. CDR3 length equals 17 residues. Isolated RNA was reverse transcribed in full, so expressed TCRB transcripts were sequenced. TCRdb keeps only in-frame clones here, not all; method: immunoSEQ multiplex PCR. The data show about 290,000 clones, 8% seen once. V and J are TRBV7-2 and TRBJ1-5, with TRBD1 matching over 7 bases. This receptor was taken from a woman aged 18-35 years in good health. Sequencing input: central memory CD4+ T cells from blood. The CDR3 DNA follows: TGTGCCAGCAGCGGGCACCAGGGGGTGGTCGGCAATCAGCCCCAGCATTTT. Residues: CASSGHQGVVGNQPQHF.